The rows below give T cell receptor beta chains drawn from one sample of a study of T-cell memory formation after mild COVID-19. From the 5' RACE reads, TCRdb called clonotypes with MiXCR, one entry per CDR3 protein. This sample has around 390,000 distinct CDR3 sequences, with approximately 15% found just once. Sequencing was carried out using PBMCs or a T cell subset sorted from them (not recorded which). The receptor set was obtained from a man between 18 and 35 years old who had mild COVID-19 (a few samples of this study predate the infection). Cell type and time point are not known. The CDR3 runs from the conserved cysteine through the conserved F or W. The order of the fields is CDR3 DNA, CDR3 protein, V gene, clone size, CDR3 length, D gene, J gene. D genes are given only for firm matches. The listing skips clone size in some rows; elsewhere it reads once, few, many or a size class.

cdr3_nt: TGTGCCAGCAGCGTTTACGGGGCCAACGTCCTGACTTTC
cdr3_aa: CASSVYGANVLTF
v_call: TRBV5-5
clone_size: few
cdr3_length: 13
d_call: .
j_call: TRBJ2-6

cdr3_nt: TGTGCCAGCAGCTTCCAGGGGACCACAGGGTTTGGGGCCAACGTCCTGACTTTC
cdr3_aa: CASSFQGTTGFGANVLTF
v_call: TRBV7-2
clone_size: .
cdr3_length: 18
d_call: .
j_call: TRBJ2-6

cdr3_nt: TGTGCCAGTAGTATCCCTTGGGATGGCTACACCTTC
cdr3_aa: CASSIPWDGYTF
v_call: TRBV19
clone_size: .
cdr3_length: 12
d_call: .
j_call: TRBJ1-2

cdr3_nt: TGCAGTGCCAGAGCGGGGGTAGAGACCCAGTACTTC
cdr3_aa: CSARAGVETQYF
v_call: TRBV20-1
clone_size: few
cdr3_length: 12
d_call: TRBD2
j_call: TRBJ2-5

cdr3_nt: TGCGCCAGCAGCTTGTCGGCGGGGGGGCGAGATACGCAGTATTTT
cdr3_aa: CASSLSAGGRDTQYF
v_call: TRBV7-2
clone_size: many
cdr3_length: 15
d_call: TRBD2
j_call: TRBJ2-3

cdr3_nt: TGTGCCAGCAGCTTATCAGGGTTCAATGGCTACACCTTC
cdr3_aa: CASSLSGFNGYTF
v_call: TRBV7-9
clone_size: .
cdr3_length: 13
d_call: .
j_call: TRBJ1-2

cdr3_nt: TGCGCCAGCAGCCGGATGGACCCCCTGAGGGAAAAACTGTTTTTT
cdr3_aa: CASSRMDPLREKLFF
v_call: TRBV4-1
clone_size: few
cdr3_length: 15
d_call: .
j_call: TRBJ1-4

cdr3_nt: TGTGCCAGCGCTGACTCAGCCCCCGAGACCCAGTACTTC
cdr3_aa: CASADSAPETQYF
v_call: TRBV2
clone_size: .
cdr3_length: 13
d_call: .
j_call: TRBJ2-5

cdr3_nt: TGTGCCAGCAGTCGGAGAGGACCCGGCTACACCTTC
cdr3_aa: CASSRRGPGYTF
v_call: TRBV12-3/TRBV12-4
clone_size: many
cdr3_length: 12
d_call: .
j_call: TRBJ1-2

cdr3_nt: TGTGCCAGCAGCTCCAGGGGGCGGAACACTGAAGCTTTCTTT
cdr3_aa: CASSSRGRNTEAFF
v_call: TRBV7-2
clone_size: few
cdr3_length: 14
d_call: TRBD1
j_call: TRBJ1-1

cdr3_nt: TGTGCCAGCAGTGAAACGGGCGCTCAGCCCCAGCATTTT
cdr3_aa: CASSETGAQPQHF
v_call: TRBV6-1
clone_size: many
cdr3_length: 13
d_call: .
j_call: TRBJ1-5

cdr3_nt: TGCGCCAGCAGCAGGGAGGGAGAGACCCAGTACTTC
cdr3_aa: CASSREGETQYF
v_call: TRBV5-1
clone_size: many
cdr3_length: 12
d_call: TRBD2
j_call: TRBJ2-5

cdr3_nt: TGCGCCAGCAGCTTGGGACTAGCAGTCGGCTCCTACGAGCAGTACTTC
cdr3_aa: CASSLGLAVGSYEQYF
v_call: TRBV5-1
clone_size: .
cdr3_length: 16
d_call: TRBD2
j_call: TRBJ2-7

cdr3_nt: TGCGCCAGCACCCCTGCGAGAACTAGCGGGATCGGATCCAGTGGAGAGACCCAGCACTTC
cdr3_aa: CASTPARTSGIGSSGETQHF
v_call: TRBV5-1
clone_size: .
cdr3_length: 20
d_call: TRBD2
j_call: TRBJ2-5

cdr3_nt: TGTGCCAGCAGCTTAGCCCTTGATCAGCCCCAGCATTTT
cdr3_aa: CASSLALDQPQHF
v_call: TRBV7-2
clone_size: .
cdr3_length: 13
d_call: .
j_call: TRBJ1-5

cdr3_nt: TGTGCCAGCAGCTTCGGGGGGGCCTCGGGCAATGAGCAGTTCTTC
cdr3_aa: CASSFGGASGNEQFF
v_call: TRBV7-3
clone_size: few
cdr3_length: 15
d_call: TRBD2
j_call: TRBJ2-1

cdr3_nt: TGCAGTGCCGAACCCTGGACAGGGGGTGGTTTAACAGATACGCAGTATTTT
cdr3_aa: CSAEPWTGGGLTDTQYF
v_call: TRBV20-1
clone_size: .
cdr3_length: 17
d_call: TRBD1
j_call: TRBJ2-3

cdr3_nt: TGTGCCAGCAGCTTAGCTCCCCCGGGGCGCGGAAACACCATATATTTT
cdr3_aa: CASSLAPPGRGNTIYF
v_call: TRBV11-2
clone_size: .
cdr3_length: 16
d_call: .
j_call: TRBJ1-3

cdr3_nt: TGTGCCAGCAGTGCCCAGGGACAGACCCAGTACTTC
cdr3_aa: CASSAQGQTQYF
v_call: TRBV2
clone_size: .
cdr3_length: 12
d_call: .
j_call: TRBJ2-5

cdr3_nt: TGTGCCAGCGGACAAGGACTTGGCTATGGCTACACCTTC
cdr3_aa: CASGQGLGYGYTF
v_call: TRBV7-9
clone_size: many
cdr3_length: 13
d_call: .
j_call: TRBJ1-2

cdr3_nt: TGTGCCAGCAGCTTCGGACTAGCTAGGGCCGGGGAGCTGTTTTTT
cdr3_aa: CASSFGLARAGELFF
v_call: TRBV11-2
clone_size: .
cdr3_length: 15
d_call: TRBD2
j_call: TRBJ2-2

cdr3_nt: TGCGCCAGCAGTGATTTAGTTTCCAATGAGCAGTTCTTC
cdr3_aa: CASSDLVSNEQFF
v_call: TRBV10-2
clone_size: few
cdr3_length: 13
d_call: .
j_call: TRBJ2-1

cdr3_nt: TGCAGTGCCCCGACAGGGGACCTAAACATTCAGTACTTC
cdr3_aa: CSAPTGDLNIQYF
v_call: TRBV20-1
clone_size: few
cdr3_length: 13
d_call: TRBD1
j_call: TRBJ2-4

cdr3_nt: TGTGCCAGCAGCTCGGACAGCTATACTAACTATGGCTACACCTTC
cdr3_aa: CASSSDSYTNYGYTF
v_call: TRBV11-2
clone_size: few
cdr3_length: 15
d_call: .
j_call: TRBJ1-2

cdr3_nt: TGTGCCAGCAGTTACTCGAGTGTGTGGCTCGCAAACACCGGGGAGCTGTTTTTT
cdr3_aa: CASSYSSVWLANTGELFF
v_call: TRBV6-5
clone_size: few
cdr3_length: 18
d_call: .
j_call: TRBJ2-2

cdr3_nt: TGTGCCAGCAGCCAAGCTAGCGGGGGGGCCGGTGAGACCCAGTACTTC
cdr3_aa: CASSQASGGAGETQYF
v_call: TRBV7-2
clone_size: many
cdr3_length: 16
d_call: TRBD2
j_call: TRBJ2-5

cdr3_nt: TGTGCCAGCAGTGCCAGAGGGGCTGAGGACGGCTACACCTTC
cdr3_aa: CASSARGAEDGYTF
v_call: TRBV2
clone_size: .
cdr3_length: 14
d_call: .
j_call: TRBJ1-2

cdr3_nt: TGCGCCAGCAGCCCTCCAGGGGACAGGGGGCTCGGGGGGCAGTTCTTC
cdr3_aa: CASSPPGDRGLGGQFF
v_call: TRBV5-1
clone_size: .
cdr3_length: 16
d_call: TRBD1
j_call: TRBJ2-1

cdr3_nt: TGCGCCAGCAGCTTGTACCCATCAAGACCGGTGCGCACTGAAGCTTTCTTT
cdr3_aa: CASSLYPSRPVRTEAFF
v_call: TRBV5-1
clone_size: .
cdr3_length: 17
d_call: .
j_call: TRBJ1-1

cdr3_nt: TGCGCCAGCAGCCAAGTGGGCAGGGCCGGGGAGCTGTTTTTT
cdr3_aa: CASSQVGRAGELFF
v_call: TRBV4-1
clone_size: .
cdr3_length: 14
d_call: .
j_call: TRBJ2-2

cdr3_nt: TGTGCCAGCAGCCAAGGCTCTGGGGATACGCAGTATTTT
cdr3_aa: CASSQGSGDTQYF
v_call: TRBV4-2
clone_size: few
cdr3_length: 13
d_call: .
j_call: TRBJ2-3

cdr3_nt: TGCGCCAGCAGCTTAAGCTCACAGGGGTATGGCTACACCTTC
cdr3_aa: CASSLSSQGYGYTF
v_call: TRBV5-1
clone_size: few
cdr3_length: 14
d_call: TRBD1
j_call: TRBJ1-2

cdr3_nt: TGTGCCAGCAGCAGCCCTCAGGGGGCTGGCTATGGCTACACCTTC
cdr3_aa: CASSSPQGAGYGYTF
v_call: TRBV9
clone_size: few
cdr3_length: 15
d_call: TRBD1
j_call: TRBJ1-2

cdr3_nt: TGTGCCATCAGTGGAGTTGGGGCCGCTAGCACAGATACGCAGTATTTT
cdr3_aa: CAISGVGAASTDTQYF
v_call: TRBV10-3
clone_size: .
cdr3_length: 16
d_call: .
j_call: TRBJ2-3

cdr3_nt: TGTGCCACCAGCAACACCCCCGGGGAGACCCAGTACTTC
cdr3_aa: CATSNTPGETQYF
v_call: TRBV15
clone_size: .
cdr3_length: 13
d_call: .
j_call: TRBJ2-5

cdr3_nt: TGCGCCAGCAGCCAAGTGGCTGGAGACAAAAACATTCAGTACTTC
cdr3_aa: CASSQVAGDKNIQYF
v_call: TRBV4-3
clone_size: few
cdr3_length: 15
d_call: .
j_call: TRBJ2-4

cdr3_nt: TGTGCCAGCAGTCTAGCGGGGAAACCGTTCGATGAGCAGTTCTTC
cdr3_aa: CASSLAGKPFDEQFF
v_call: TRBV12-3/TRBV12-4
clone_size: few
cdr3_length: 15
d_call: TRBD2
j_call: TRBJ2-1

cdr3_nt: TGTGCCAGCAGTTTCGGGAGGTTTGGGGGGTACACTGAAGCTTTCTTT
cdr3_aa: CASSFGRFGGYTEAFF
v_call: TRBV12-3/TRBV12-4
clone_size: .
cdr3_length: 16
d_call: .
j_call: TRBJ1-1

cdr3_nt: TGTGCCAGCAGCTTTACAGGGGGCCGGGGTCAGCCCCAGCATTTT
cdr3_aa: CASSFTGGRGQPQHF
v_call: TRBV7-2
clone_size: .
cdr3_length: 15
d_call: TRBD1
j_call: TRBJ1-5

cdr3_nt: TGTGCCAGCAGCTCACCGACAGGGCTTTATGGCTACACCTTC
cdr3_aa: CASSSPTGLYGYTF
v_call: TRBV7-2
clone_size: few
cdr3_length: 14
d_call: TRBD1
j_call: TRBJ1-2

cdr3_nt: TGTGCCAGCCAGGGGTTCGTGGGGGACATTCAGTACTTC
cdr3_aa: CASQGFVGDIQYF
v_call: TRBV24-1
clone_size: few
cdr3_length: 13
d_call: .
j_call: TRBJ2-4

cdr3_nt: TGTGCCAGCAGCTTATTTAGGTTCGGTCGTGATGAGCAGTTCTTC
cdr3_aa: CASSLFRFGRDEQFF
v_call: TRBV7-9
clone_size: .
cdr3_length: 15
d_call: .
j_call: TRBJ2-1

cdr3_nt: TGTGCCAGCAGCTTAGGGGTAGGGAACACCGGGGAGCTGTTTTTT
cdr3_aa: CASSLGVGNTGELFF
v_call: TRBV7-2
clone_size: .
cdr3_length: 15
d_call: .
j_call: TRBJ2-2

cdr3_nt: TGTGCCAGCAGTTTTGGGCAGGGGGCGGACAGCAATCAGCCCCAGCATTTT
cdr3_aa: CASSFGQGADSNQPQHF
v_call: TRBV12-3/TRBV12-4
clone_size: .
cdr3_length: 17
d_call: TRBD1
j_call: TRBJ1-5

cdr3_nt: TGTGCCACCGCCACCTGGGAGACCCAGTACTTC
cdr3_aa: CATATWETQYF
v_call: TRBV19
clone_size: .
cdr3_length: 11
d_call: .
j_call: TRBJ2-5

cdr3_nt: TGTGCCAGCAGCGCCCCACATGGACAGGGGATCAGTGGCTACACCTTC
cdr3_aa: CASSAPHGQGISGYTF
v_call: TRBV7-3
clone_size: few
cdr3_length: 16
d_call: TRBD1
j_call: TRBJ1-2

cdr3_nt: TGTGCCAGCAGTTACTCGGGAAGGAATCCGCCCCAGCATTTT
cdr3_aa: CASSYSGRNPPQHF
v_call: TRBV6-2/TRBV6-3
clone_size: few
cdr3_length: 14
d_call: .
j_call: TRBJ1-5

cdr3_nt: TGTGCCAGCAGCTTCGTCCTAAGGGGCACTGAAGCTTTCTTT
cdr3_aa: CASSFVLRGTEAFF
v_call: TRBV7-2
clone_size: .
cdr3_length: 14
d_call: .
j_call: TRBJ1-1

cdr3_nt: TGCAGTGCTAAACAGGGGATTGCCGGGGAGCTGTTTTTT
cdr3_aa: CSAKQGIAGELFF
v_call: TRBV20-1
clone_size: few
cdr3_length: 13
d_call: TRBD1
j_call: TRBJ2-2

cdr3_nt: TGTGCCAGCAGCTTGGCCGCTAATGAAGCTTTCTTT
cdr3_aa: CASSLAANEAFF
v_call: TRBV5-6
clone_size: few
cdr3_length: 12
d_call: .
j_call: TRBJ1-1

cdr3_nt: TGTGCCAGTGATCCGGGGGACACCGGGGAGCTGTTTTTT
cdr3_aa: CASDPGDTGELFF
v_call: TRBV9
clone_size: .
cdr3_length: 13
d_call: .
j_call: TRBJ2-2

cdr3_nt: TGCGCCAGCAGCCACCGGGACAGGGGGCCCACCGGGGAGCTGTTTTTT
cdr3_aa: CASSHRDRGPTGELFF
v_call: TRBV4-1
clone_size: .
cdr3_length: 16
d_call: TRBD1
j_call: TRBJ2-2

cdr3_nt: TGTGCCAGCAGCTATGAGGCACGGATACGGGGTTGGGGTTTCTTT
cdr3_aa: CASSYEARIRGWGFF
v_call: TRBV7-2
clone_size: few
cdr3_length: 15
d_call: .
j_call: TRBJ1-1